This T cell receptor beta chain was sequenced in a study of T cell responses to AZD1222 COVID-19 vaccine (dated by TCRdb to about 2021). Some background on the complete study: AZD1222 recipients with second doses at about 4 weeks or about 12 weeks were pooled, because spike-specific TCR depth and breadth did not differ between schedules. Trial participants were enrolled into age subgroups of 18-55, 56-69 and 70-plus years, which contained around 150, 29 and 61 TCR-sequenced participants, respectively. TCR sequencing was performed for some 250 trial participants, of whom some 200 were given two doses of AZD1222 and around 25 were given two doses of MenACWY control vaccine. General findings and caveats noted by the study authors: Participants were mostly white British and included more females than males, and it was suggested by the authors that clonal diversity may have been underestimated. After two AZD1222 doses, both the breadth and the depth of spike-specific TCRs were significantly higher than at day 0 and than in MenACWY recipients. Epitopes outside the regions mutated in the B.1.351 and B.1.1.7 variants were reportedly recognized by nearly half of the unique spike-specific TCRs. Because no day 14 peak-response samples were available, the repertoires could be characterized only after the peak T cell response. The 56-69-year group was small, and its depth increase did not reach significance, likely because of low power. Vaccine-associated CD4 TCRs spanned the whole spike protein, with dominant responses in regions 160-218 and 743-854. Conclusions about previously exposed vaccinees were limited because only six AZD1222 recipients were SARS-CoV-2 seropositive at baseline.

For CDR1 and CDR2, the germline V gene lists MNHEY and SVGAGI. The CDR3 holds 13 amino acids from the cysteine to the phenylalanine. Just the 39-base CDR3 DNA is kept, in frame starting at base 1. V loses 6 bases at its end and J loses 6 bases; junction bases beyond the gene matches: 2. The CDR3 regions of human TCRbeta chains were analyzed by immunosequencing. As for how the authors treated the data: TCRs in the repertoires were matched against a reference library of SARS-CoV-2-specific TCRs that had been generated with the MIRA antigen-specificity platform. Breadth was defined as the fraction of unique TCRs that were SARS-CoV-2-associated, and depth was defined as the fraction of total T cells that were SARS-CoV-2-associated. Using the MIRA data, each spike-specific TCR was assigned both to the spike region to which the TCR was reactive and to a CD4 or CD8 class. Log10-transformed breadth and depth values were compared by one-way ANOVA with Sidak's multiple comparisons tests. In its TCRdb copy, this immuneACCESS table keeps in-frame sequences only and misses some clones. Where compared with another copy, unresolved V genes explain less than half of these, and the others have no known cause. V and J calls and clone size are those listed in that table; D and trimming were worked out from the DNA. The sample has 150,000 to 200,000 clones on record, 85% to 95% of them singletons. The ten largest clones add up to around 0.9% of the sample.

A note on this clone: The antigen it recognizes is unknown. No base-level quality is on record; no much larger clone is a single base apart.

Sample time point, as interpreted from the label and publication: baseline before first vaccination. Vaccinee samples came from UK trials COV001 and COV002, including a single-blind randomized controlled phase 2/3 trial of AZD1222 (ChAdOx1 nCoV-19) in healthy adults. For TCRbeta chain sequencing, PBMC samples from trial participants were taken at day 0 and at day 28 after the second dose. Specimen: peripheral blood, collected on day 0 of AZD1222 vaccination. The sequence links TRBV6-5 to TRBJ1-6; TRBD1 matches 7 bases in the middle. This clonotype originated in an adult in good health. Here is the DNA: TGTGCCAGCAGATGGGACAGTAATTCACCCCTCCACTTT. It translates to CASRWDSNSPLHF.